This T cell receptor (beta chain) appears in the sequencing data of a study of the immune and genomic landscape of osteosarcoma (dated by TCRdb to about 2020). Broadly, across the study: The overall cohort comprised 48 pediatric and adult patients with high-grade osteosarcoma, with a median age at diagnosis of about 25 years (range about 5-90). The cohort was enriched for poor-risk disease, with roughly 73% showing unfavorable pathologic response to standard therapy and approximately 68% deceased. Each of a few patients provided a couple of samples from the same tumor site. The study aimed to explain the limited clinical activity of immune checkpoint inhibitors in osteosarcoma. To define immunogenic potential, the study profiled osteosarcoma specimens using whole genome, RNA and T-cell receptor sequencing along with immunohistochemistry and reverse phase protein arrays. To characterize the osteosarcoma immunogenomic landscape, TCR sequencing results were integrated with transcriptome, protein array and immunostaining data. In the overall cohort, over 45% of patients were male, and approximately 80% had localized disease at diagnosis.

This clone has a handful of counts. It has no known antigen specificity. Within one base of it there is no much larger clone, and no base qualities were kept. V is cut by 4 bases and J by 6 bases, and the space between the germline ends is 19 bases. Counted from cysteine to phenylalanine, this CDR3 has 15 amino acids. The entry retains the CDR3 DNA only, 45 bases that are in frame from base 1. Specimens were post-treatment primary, local recurrence and metastasis tumors from poor-prognosis patients. Overall results and qualifications from the work: Clonality benchmarks were derived from external normal skin and healthy peripheral blood data rather than from matched normal tissue. Alongside the frozen tumor specimens, matched blood was collected from only a couple of patients. Sample size was not determined by any statistical method, because osteosarcoma is rare and all possible samples were collected. In five cases a single hyperexpanded clone dominated the repertoire, and each of those five cases had fewer than 100 T-cell clonotypes. Overall, productive TCR clonality was low, with a mean of 0.09 and a maximum of 0.3, which suggests limited clonal expansion of T cells. TCR productive clonality was greater in the immune-hot C3 cluster than in the cold C1 cluster, although TCR productive clonality remained low overall.

TCR beta chain CDR3 regions were immunosequenced using the ImmunoSEQ Assay (Adaptive Biotechnologies). The authors' pipeline ran thus. The ImmunoSEQ Analyzer platform was used to export TCRB rearrangements, read counts, read proportions and gene usage. T-cell clonality was calculated on productive rearrangements as 1 minus Pielou's evenness. In the clonal space homeostasis analysis, clonotypes were sorted into rare, small, medium, large or hyperexpanded (0.01 to 1 of the repertoire) bins. TCR productive clonality was compared across immune clusters C1, C2 and C3 using the Wilcoxon rank sum test. TCRdb mirrors the immuneACCESS table, restricted to in-frame sequences. Some clones are absent from its copies; in checked studies, under half trace to an unresolved V gene, and the reason for the others is unknown. That table gives V, J and clone size, and the DNA gave D and trimming. The table for this sample lists roughly 9,800 clones; about 71% of them were counted only once. Of the sample, roughly 18% falls within the top ten clones.

The chain couples TRBV5-7 to TRBJ1-1; TRBD1 is perhaps the D gene, given 5 matching bases. TRBV5-7 is known as an ORF, though its function is uncertain. Sequencing used osteosarcoma tumor tissue from the lung. This sequence originates from a human donor with osteosarcoma. The DNA is as follows: TGTGCCAGCAGCCCTTTGGAGGGGAAAAGCCCTGAAGCTTTCTTT. This gives the protein CASSPLEGKSPEAFF.